A single TCR beta chain is shown here with its context. Clones were sequenced by immunoSEQ multiplex PCR, and TCRdb holds only the in-frame ones, with some missing. Here the sample spans about 150,000 clones, 80% to 95% being singletons. Germline CDR1 SGHRS, CDR2 YFSETQ. The CDR3 loop spans 15 amino acids. Trimming cost V 0 bases and J 2 bases; bases outside gene matches: 3. The data were obtained in a study of T cell responses to AZD1222 COVID-19 vaccine. The chain links TRBV5-1 to TRBJ2-3, with TRBD2 matching over 7 bases. The sample was peripheral blood, taken on day 0 of AZD1222 vaccination. This receptor was taken from an adult in good health. The CDR3: CASSLATSATDTQYF. CDR3 DNA sequence: TGCGCCAGCAGCTTGGCAACTAGCGCCACAGATACGCAGTATTTT.